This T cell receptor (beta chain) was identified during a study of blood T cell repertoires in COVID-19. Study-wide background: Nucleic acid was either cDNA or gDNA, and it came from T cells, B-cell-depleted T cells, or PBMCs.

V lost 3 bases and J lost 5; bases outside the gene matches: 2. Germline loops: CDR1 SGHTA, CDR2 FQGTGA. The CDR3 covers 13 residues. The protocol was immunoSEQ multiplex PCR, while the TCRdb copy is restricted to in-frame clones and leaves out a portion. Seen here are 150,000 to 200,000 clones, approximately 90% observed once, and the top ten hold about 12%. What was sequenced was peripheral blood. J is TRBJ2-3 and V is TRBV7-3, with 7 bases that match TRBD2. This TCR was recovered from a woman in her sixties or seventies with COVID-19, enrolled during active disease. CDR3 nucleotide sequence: TGTGCCAGCAGCTTCCGGGGGGAAGATACGCAGTATTTT. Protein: CASSFRGEDTQYF.